Listed here is a single T cell receptor beta chain. Other DNA sequences in this sample translate to the same CDR3. Clones were read by immunoSEQ multiplex PCR, and TCRdb kept only the in-frame ones, dropping some. The sample holds 950,000 to 1,100,000 clones; around 78% are singletons and the top ten take roughly 0.62%. This sample is drawn from a study of shared clonotypes between healthy human individuals. The CDR3 is made up of 13 amino acids. Germline V CDR1 and CDR2: SGHRS, YFSETQ. V shed 0 bases and J shed 2 bases, with 2 bases lying between them. The TCR originated in a man aged 18 to 29 in good health. Some clones in this sample may be carry-over from other donors' samples. Sequenced input: memory CD4+ T cells from PBMCs. The subset here: CD45RA-negative fraction. The rearrangement links TRBV5-1 to TRBJ2-2; D gene uncertain. The CDR3 reads CASSLGNTGELFF. The CDR3 bases are TGCGCCAGCAGCTTGGGTAACACCGGGGAGCTGTTTTTT.